This TCR beta chain was identified during a study of cytomegalovirus exposure and HLA in healthy donors. General study findings and limits: The CMV antigen specificity of a few CMV-associated chains was confirmed through in vitro analysis. The authors enumerated 150 to 200 TCR beta chains as linked to cytomegalovirus. High specificity and sensitivity for cytomegalovirus status were reported for the classifier.

The donors formed part of the roughly 110-subject validation cohort, distinct from the roughly 630-subject first cohort. The junction had 8 bases not matched to a gene; V was cut back by 11 bases and J by 2 bases. Per the germline V gene, CDR1 is ENHRY and CDR2 is SYGVKD. This CDR3 region has 13 residues. Only one count was recorded for this clone. The antigen is not known. TCRdb's copy holds only in-frame clones and misses some; the assay was immunoSEQ multiplex PCR. Found here are about 300,000 clones, roughly 90% of them singletons; the top ten hold roughly 1%. The clonotype comes from a woman younger than 35 in good health and CMV-seronegative. The chain combines TRBV10-3 with TRBJ2-7; 8 nucleotides line up with TRBD2. The sample taken for sequencing was PBMCs. CDR3 protein: CASQRETPYEQYF. Here the CDR3 DNA reads TGTGCCTCTCAGCGGGAGACCCCCTACGAGCAGTACTTC.